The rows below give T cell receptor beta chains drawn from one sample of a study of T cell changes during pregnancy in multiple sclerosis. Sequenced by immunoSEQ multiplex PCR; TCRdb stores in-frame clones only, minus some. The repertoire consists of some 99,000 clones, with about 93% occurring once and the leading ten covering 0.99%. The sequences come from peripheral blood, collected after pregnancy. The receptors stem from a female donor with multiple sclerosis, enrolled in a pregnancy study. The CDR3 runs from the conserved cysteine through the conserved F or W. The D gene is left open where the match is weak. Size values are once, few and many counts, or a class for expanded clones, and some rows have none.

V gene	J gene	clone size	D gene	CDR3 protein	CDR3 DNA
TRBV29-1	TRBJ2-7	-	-	CSVEGLQGRTYEQYF	TGCAGCGTTGAAGGCTTACAGGGGAGGACCTACGAGCAGTACTTC
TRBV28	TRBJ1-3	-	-	CASSRGPSRGNTIYF	TGTGCCAGCAGTCGTGGGCCTTCCAGGGGAAACACCATATATTTT
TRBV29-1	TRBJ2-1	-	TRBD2	CSGYLKGLAGVQFF	TGCAGCGGCTACTTAAAGGGACTAGCGGGGGTTCAGTTCTTC
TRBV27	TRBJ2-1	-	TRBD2	CASSLAGTPYNEQFF	TGTGCCAGCAGTCTAGCGGGGACACCCTACAATGAGCAGTTCTTC
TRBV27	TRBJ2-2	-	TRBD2	CASSQGSPGGGELFF	TGTGCCAGCAGCCAAGGGTCCCCGGGGGGCGGGGAGCTGTTTTTT
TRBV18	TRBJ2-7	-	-	CASSLRRAYEQYF	TGTGCCAGCTCACTAAGGAGAGCCTACGAGCAGTACTTC
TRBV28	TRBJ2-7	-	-	CASSFLTGRGYF	TGTGCCAGCAGTTTTCTCACAGGGAGGGGGTACTTC
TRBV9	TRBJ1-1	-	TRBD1	CASSVGTGANTEAFF	TGTGCCAGCAGCGTTGGAACAGGGGCGAACACTGAAGCTTTCTTT
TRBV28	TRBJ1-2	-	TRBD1	CASSPGQGVGGYTF	TGTGCCAGCAGCCCAGGACAGGGGGTGGGCGGCTACACCTTC
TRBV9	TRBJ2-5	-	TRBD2	CASSVGGEETQYF	TGTGCCAGCAGCGTGGGAGGGGAGGAGACCCAGTACTTC
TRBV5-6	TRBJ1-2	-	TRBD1	CASSLDRGIGYTF	TGTGCCAGCAGCCTGGACAGGGGGATTGGCTACACCTTC
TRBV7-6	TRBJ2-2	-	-	CASSLASRRWVTGELFF	TGTGCCAGCAGCTTAGCATCCCGGCGGTGGGTTACCGGGGAGCTGTTTTTT
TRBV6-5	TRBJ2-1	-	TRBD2	CASSPLTSGRSEQFF	TGTGCCAGCAGTCCCCTGACTAGCGGGAGGTCTGAGCAGTTCTTC
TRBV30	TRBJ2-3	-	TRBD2	CAWSAGAGPQYF	TGTGCCTGGAGCGCGGGAGCGGGCCCGCAGTATTTT
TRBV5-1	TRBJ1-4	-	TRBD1	CASRPPGQGRTNEKLFF	TGCGCCAGCCGCCCTCCGGGACAGGGGCGAACTAATGAAAAACTGTTTTTT
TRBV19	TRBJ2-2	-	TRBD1	CASSNRGIGELFF	TGTGCCAGTAGTAACAGGGGAATCGGGGAGCTGTTTTTT
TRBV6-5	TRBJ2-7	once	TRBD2	CASRGRGAGDYEQYF	TGTGCCAGCAGGGGAAGGGGCGCGGGGGATTACGAGCAGTACTTC
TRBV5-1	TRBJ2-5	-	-	CASSLGWYGETQYF	TGCGCCAGCAGCTTGGGTTGGTACGGAGAGACCCAGTACTTC
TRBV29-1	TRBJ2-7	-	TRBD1	CSVGKDRVGEQYF	TGCAGCGTCGGGAAAGACAGGGTTGGCGAGCAGTACTTC
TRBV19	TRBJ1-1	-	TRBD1	CASSNAGGDTEAFF	TGTGCCAGTAGCAATGCAGGGGGAGACACTGAAGCTTTCTTT
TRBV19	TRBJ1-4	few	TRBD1	CASSVWTGDSEKLFF	TGTGCCAGTAGTGTATGGACAGGGGATAGTGAAAAACTGTTTTTT
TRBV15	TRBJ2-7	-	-	CATMEIRTTSYEQYF	TGTGCCACCATGGAAATCAGAACTACCTCCTACGAGCAGTACTTC
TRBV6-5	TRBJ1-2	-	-	CASSYFLGHPGGYTF	TGTGCCAGCAGTTACTTTCTGGGACATCCAGGCGGCTACACCTTC
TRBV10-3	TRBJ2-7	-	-	CAISDSLGTRGEQYF	TGTGCCATCAGTGACTCTCTAGGAACGCGTGGAGAGCAGTACTTC
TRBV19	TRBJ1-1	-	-	CASSIGGAGLNTEAFF	TGTGCCAGTAGTATCGGCGGAGCGGGATTGAACACTGAAGCTTTCTTT
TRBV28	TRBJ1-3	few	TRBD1	CASRGQGVNTIYF	TGTGCCAGCAGGGGACAGGGGGTTAACACCATATATTTT
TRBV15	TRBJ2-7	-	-	CATSREREQYF	TGTGCCACCTCGAGAGAACGGGAGCAGTACTTC
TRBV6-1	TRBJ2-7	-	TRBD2	CASSEAGGLSYEQYF	TGTGCCAGCAGTGAAGCGGGAGGGCTCTCCTACGAGCAGTACTTC
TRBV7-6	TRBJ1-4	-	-	CASSLVGRNEKLFF	TGTGCCAGCAGCTTAGTAGGGAGGAATGAAAAACTGTTTTTT
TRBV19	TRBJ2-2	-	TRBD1	CASSIRTGNTGELFF	TGTGCCAGTAGTATACGGACAGGGAACACCGGGGAGCTGTTTTTT
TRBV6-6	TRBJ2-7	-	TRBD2	CASLESGGYEQYF	TGTGCCAGCCTCGAGTCGGGGGGCTACGAGCAGTACTTC
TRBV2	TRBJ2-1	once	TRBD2	CASRASGILEQFF	TGTGCCAGCAGGGCTAGCGGGATTCTTGAGCAGTTCTTC
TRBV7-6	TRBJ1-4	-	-	CASSLERGKLFF	TGTGCCAGCAGCTTAGAACGGGGAAAACTGTTTTTT
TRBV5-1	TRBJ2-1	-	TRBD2	CASSLSGSASNEQFF	TGCGCCAGCAGCTTAAGCGGGAGCGCCTCCAATGAGCAGTTCTTC
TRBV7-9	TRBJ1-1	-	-	CASSLAGRGTEAFF	TGTGCCAGCAGCTTAGCGGGCAGGGGCACTGAAGCTTTCTTT
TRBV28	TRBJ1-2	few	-	CASSSRGRADGYTF	TGTGCCAGCAGTTCGAGAGGCAGGGCGGATGGCTACACCTTC
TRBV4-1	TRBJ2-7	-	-	CASSQVSGSTYEQYF	TGCGCCAGCAGCCAAGTTTCAGGCTCAACCTACGAGCAGTACTTC
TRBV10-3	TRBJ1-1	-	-	CAISEGVGAEAFF	TGTGCCATCAGTGAGGGGGTGGGAGCTGAAGCTTTCTTT
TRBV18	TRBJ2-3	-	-	CASSPWSTPSTDTQYF	TGTGCCAGCTCACCATGGAGTACCCCTAGCACAGATACGCAGTATTTT
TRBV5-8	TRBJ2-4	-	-	CASSSSGVAKNIQYF	TGTGCCAGCAGCTCTTCCGGGGTAGCCAAAAACATTCAGTACTTC
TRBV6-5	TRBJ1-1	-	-	CASSSPGLRGTEAFF	TGTGCCAGCAGCTCCCCGGGACTACGAGGGACTGAAGCTTTCTTT
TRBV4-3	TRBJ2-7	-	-	CASSQDPRDRIYEQYF	TGCGCCAGCAGCCAAGATCCTCGTGACAGGATTTACGAGCAGTACTTC
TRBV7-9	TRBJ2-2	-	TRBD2	CASSLWTSGIRNTGELFF	TGTGCCAGCAGCTTGTGGACTAGCGGGATTAGGAACACCGGGGAGCTGTTTTTT
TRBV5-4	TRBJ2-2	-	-	CASSFSTGTRNTGELFF	TGTGCCAGCAGCTTTTCGACCGGGACAAGGAACACCGGGGAGCTGTTTTTT
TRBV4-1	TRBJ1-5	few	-	CASSQGQVSGQPQHF	TGCGCCAGCAGCCAAGGACAGGTCTCGGGCCAGCCCCAGCATTTT
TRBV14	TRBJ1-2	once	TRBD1	CASSQGPGGPYGYTF	TGTGCCAGCAGCCAAGGTCCAGGGGGGCCATATGGCTACACCTTC